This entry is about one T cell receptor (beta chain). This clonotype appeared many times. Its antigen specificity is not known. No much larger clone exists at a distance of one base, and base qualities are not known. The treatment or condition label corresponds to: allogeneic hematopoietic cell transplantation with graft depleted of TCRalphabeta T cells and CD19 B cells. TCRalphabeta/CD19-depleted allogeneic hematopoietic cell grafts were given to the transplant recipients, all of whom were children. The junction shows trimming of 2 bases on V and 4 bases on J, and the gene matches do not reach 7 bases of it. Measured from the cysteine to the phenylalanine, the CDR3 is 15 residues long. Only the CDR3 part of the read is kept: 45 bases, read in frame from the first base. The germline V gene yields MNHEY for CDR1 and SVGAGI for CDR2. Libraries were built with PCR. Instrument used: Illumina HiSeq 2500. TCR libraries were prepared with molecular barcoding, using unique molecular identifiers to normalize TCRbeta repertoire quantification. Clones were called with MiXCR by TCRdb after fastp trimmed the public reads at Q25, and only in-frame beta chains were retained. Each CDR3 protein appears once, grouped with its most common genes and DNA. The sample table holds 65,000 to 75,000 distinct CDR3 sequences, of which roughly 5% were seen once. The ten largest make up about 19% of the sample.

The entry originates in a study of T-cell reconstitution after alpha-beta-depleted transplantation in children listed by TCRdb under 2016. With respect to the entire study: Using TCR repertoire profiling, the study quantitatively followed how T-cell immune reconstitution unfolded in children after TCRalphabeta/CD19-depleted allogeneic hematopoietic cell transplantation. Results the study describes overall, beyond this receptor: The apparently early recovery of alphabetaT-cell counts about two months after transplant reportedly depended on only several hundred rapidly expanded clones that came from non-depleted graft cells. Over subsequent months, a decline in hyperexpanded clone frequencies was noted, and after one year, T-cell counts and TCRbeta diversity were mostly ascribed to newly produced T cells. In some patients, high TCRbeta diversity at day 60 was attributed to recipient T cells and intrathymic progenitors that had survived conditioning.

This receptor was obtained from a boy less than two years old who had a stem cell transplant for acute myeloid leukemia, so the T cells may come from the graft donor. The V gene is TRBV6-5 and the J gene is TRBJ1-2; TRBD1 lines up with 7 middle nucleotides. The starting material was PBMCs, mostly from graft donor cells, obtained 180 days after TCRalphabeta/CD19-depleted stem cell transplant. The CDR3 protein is CASSYRVEGAYGYTF. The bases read TGTGCCAGCAGTTACCGGGTTGAGGGGGCCTATGGCTACACCTTC.